The 2 T cell receptor beta chains in this list originate from one sample, sequenced in a study of blood T cell repertoires in COVID-19. The table came from immunoSEQ multiplex PCR; TCRdb's copy has only in-frame clones and leaves some out. Of over 250,000 clones in the sample, roughly nine tenths are singletons; the top ten hold approximately 9.4%. Material: peripheral blood. The receptors were gathered from a man aged 35 to 55 who had recovered from COVID-19.

V is TRBV6-5 and J is TRBJ1-5, with D unresolved. Trimming cost V 5 bases and J 4 bases, with 9 bases left between them. The CDR3 contains 13 residues. Germline values: CDR1 MNHEY, CDR2 SVGAGI. The CDR3 DNA follows: TGTGCCAGCAGTAGAATGGAGAATCAGCCCCAGCATTTT. This encodes CASSRMENQPQHF.

The V call is TRBV9, the J call TRBJ2-5; 7 bases fit TRBD2. Looked up from germline, CDR1 is SGDLS and CDR2 is YYNGEE. The CDR3 has 15 residues. V was clipped by 4 bases and J by 4 bases; unmatched bases: 10. DNA of the CDR3: TGTGCCAGCAGCCAAGCCGGGTGGGAGGGAGAGACCCAGTACTTC. It is translated as CASSQAGWEGETQYF.